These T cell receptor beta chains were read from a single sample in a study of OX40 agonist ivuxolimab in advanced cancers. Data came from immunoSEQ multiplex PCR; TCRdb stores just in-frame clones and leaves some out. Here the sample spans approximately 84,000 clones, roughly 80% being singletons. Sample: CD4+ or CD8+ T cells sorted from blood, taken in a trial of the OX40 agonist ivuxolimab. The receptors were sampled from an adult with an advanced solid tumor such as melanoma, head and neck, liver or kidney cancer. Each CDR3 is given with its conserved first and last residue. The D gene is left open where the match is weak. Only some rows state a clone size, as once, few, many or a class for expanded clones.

cdr3_nt: TGCGCCAGCAGCCAGGAAGAAGGGGGCGGGGGCTACACCTTC; cdr3_aa: CASSQEEGGGGYTF; clone_size: -; j_call: TRBJ1-2; v_call: TRBV4-1; d_call: TRBD1
cdr3_nt: TGTGCCAGCAGCCCCCTAAGCCTCTCGACCGGAAACACCATATATTTT; cdr3_aa: CASSPLSLSTGNTIYF; clone_size: -; j_call: TRBJ1-3; v_call: TRBV7-2; d_call: -
cdr3_nt: TGTGCCAGCAGTGTTGGCAGGTGGGAGACCCAGTACTTC; cdr3_aa: CASSVGRWETQYF; clone_size: -; j_call: TRBJ2-5; v_call: TRBV2; d_call: -
cdr3_nt: TGCGCCAGCAGGTTGGAGGTCGCGGAGACCCAGTACTTC; cdr3_aa: CASRLEVAETQYF; clone_size: few; j_call: TRBJ2-5; v_call: TRBV5-1; d_call: -
cdr3_nt: TGTGCCAGTAGTATAGATCACGGAGGCGGCGGCTATGGCTACACCTTC; cdr3_aa: CASSIDHGGGGYGYTF; clone_size: -; j_call: TRBJ1-2; v_call: TRBV19; d_call: -
cdr3_nt: TGTGCCAGCAGTTTCCTCCGCGGGACAGGGATCTACAATGAGCAGTTCTTC; cdr3_aa: CASSFLRGTGIYNEQFF; clone_size: once; j_call: TRBJ2-1; v_call: TRBV27; d_call: TRBD1
cdr3_nt: TGTGCCAGCAGTTACAGGGCAGGTCTTGCGGACATTCAGTACTTC; cdr3_aa: CASSYRAGLADIQYF; clone_size: -; j_call: TRBJ2-4; v_call: TRBV6-6; d_call: -
cdr3_nt: TGTGCCATCAGTGAGGTTGGGGATCAGCCCCAGCATTTT; cdr3_aa: CAISEVGDQPQHF; clone_size: -; j_call: TRBJ1-5; v_call: TRBV10-3; d_call: -
cdr3_nt: TGTGCCAGCAGGTCAGGGGGCTCTGGGGCCAACGTCCTGACTTTC; cdr3_aa: CASRSGGSGANVLTF; clone_size: -; j_call: TRBJ2-6; v_call: TRBV6-5; d_call: TRBD1
cdr3_nt: TGTGCCAGCAGTGGATCCGGGACAGGGACAGATACGCAGTATTTT; cdr3_aa: CASSGSGTGTDTQYF; clone_size: -; j_call: TRBJ2-3; v_call: TRBV28; d_call: TRBD1
cdr3_nt: TGTGCCAGCTCACCACCACAAGTTCCCGGGGATACGCAGTATTTT; cdr3_aa: CASSPPQVPGDTQYF; clone_size: -; j_call: TRBJ2-3; v_call: TRBV18; d_call: -
cdr3_nt: TGTGCCAGCAGTGTTCCGTCCCTAGGGGCCGGGGAGCTGTTTTTT; cdr3_aa: CASSVPSLGAGELFF; clone_size: -; j_call: TRBJ2-2; v_call: TRBV6-5; d_call: -
cdr3_nt: TGTGCCAGCTCACCTTTGGACAGGGCAAACATTCAGTACTTC; cdr3_aa: CASSPLDRANIQYF; clone_size: -; j_call: TRBJ2-4; v_call: TRBV18; d_call: TRBD1
cdr3_nt: TGTGCCAGCAGCTTAGCGGGGACGGTCGCGCACGAGCAGTACTTC; cdr3_aa: CASSLAGTVAHEQYF; clone_size: once; j_call: TRBJ2-7; v_call: TRBV7-2; d_call: -
cdr3_nt: TGTGCCAGCAGTGAACGTCCGGCCGCAGAGGACGAGCAGTACTTC; cdr3_aa: CASSERPAAEDEQYF; clone_size: -; j_call: TRBJ2-7; v_call: TRBV9; d_call: -
cdr3_nt: TGTGCCAGCAGCTCCGTCCGGGACGGCGGGGGAGCTTTCTTT; cdr3_aa: CASSSVRDGGGAFF; clone_size: -; j_call: TRBJ1-1; v_call: TRBV11-2; d_call: -
cdr3_nt: TGTGCCAGTAGATTCAGACAGGGCGGCAATCAGCCCCAGCATTTT; cdr3_aa: CASRFRQGGNQPQHF; clone_size: -; j_call: TRBJ1-5; v_call: TRBV19; d_call: TRBD1
cdr3_nt: TGTGCCAGCAGCCCAACTAGCGGGGGTTCCGGGGAGCTGTTTTTT; cdr3_aa: CASSPTSGGSGELFF; clone_size: -; j_call: TRBJ2-2; v_call: TRBV11-3; d_call: TRBD2
cdr3_nt: TGTGCCAGCTCACCCAGTGATAAAGAGACCCAGTACTTC; cdr3_aa: CASSPSDKETQYF; clone_size: -; j_call: TRBJ2-5; v_call: TRBV18; d_call: -
cdr3_nt: TGTGCCAGCAGCTTGGCGGAGATCGGGACCCAGTACTTC; cdr3_aa: CASSLAEIGTQYF; clone_size: -; j_call: TRBJ2-5; v_call: TRBV5-4; d_call: -
cdr3_nt: TGTGCCAGCAAGTCGTCAGGGACAGGGCGTCACACTGAAGCTTTCTTT; cdr3_aa: CASKSSGTGRHTEAFF; clone_size: -; j_call: TRBJ1-1; v_call: TRBV7-2; d_call: TRBD1
cdr3_nt: TGTGCCAGCAGCTCCGGGACAGGTCCCTATAGCAATCAGCCCCAGCATTTT; cdr3_aa: CASSSGTGPYSNQPQHF; clone_size: -; j_call: TRBJ1-5; v_call: TRBV7-8; d_call: TRBD1
cdr3_nt: TGTGCCACCAGCAGCAGGACAGAGATGTACAATGAGCAGTTCTTC; cdr3_aa: CATSSRTEMYNEQFF; clone_size: -; j_call: TRBJ2-1; v_call: TRBV15; d_call: -
cdr3_nt: TGTGCCAGCTCACCACAGACCTTGACAGCGAACACTGAAGCTTTCTTT; cdr3_aa: CASSPQTLTANTEAFF; clone_size: -; j_call: TRBJ1-1; v_call: TRBV18; d_call: -
cdr3_nt: TGTGCCAGCAGTTACTCTGGACTAGCGGGGGGAGAGACCCAGTACTTC; cdr3_aa: CASSYSGLAGGETQYF; clone_size: -; j_call: TRBJ2-5; v_call: TRBV6-5; d_call: TRBD2
cdr3_nt: TGTGCCAGCGCCCGGGACAGCACCGGGGAGCTGTTTTTT; cdr3_aa: CASARDSTGELFF; clone_size: -; j_call: TRBJ2-2; v_call: TRBV2; d_call: TRBD1
cdr3_nt: TGTGCCAGCAGCTTAGATCTCTGGAAGAGCAATGAGCAGTTCTTC; cdr3_aa: CASSLDLWKSNEQFF; clone_size: -; j_call: TRBJ2-1; v_call: TRBV7-2; d_call: -
cdr3_nt: TGTGCCAGCAGTGAACAGGGGGCCCTGAACACCGGGGAGCTGTTTTTT; cdr3_aa: CASSEQGALNTGELFF; clone_size: -; j_call: TRBJ2-2; v_call: TRBV6-1; d_call: TRBD1
cdr3_nt: TGCAGCCATGATCCAGGTTATGGCTACACCTTC; cdr3_aa: CSHDPGYGYTF; clone_size: -; j_call: TRBJ1-2; v_call: TRBV20-1; d_call: -
cdr3_nt: TGTGCCATCAGTGCGTTAGAGAGCAATCAGCCCCAGCATTTT; cdr3_aa: CAISALESNQPQHF; clone_size: -; j_call: TRBJ1-5; v_call: TRBV10-3; d_call: -
cdr3_nt: TGTGCCAGCTCACCACCCGGCATACTCACTGAAGCTTTCTTT; cdr3_aa: CASSPPGILTEAFF; clone_size: -; j_call: TRBJ1-1; v_call: TRBV18; d_call: -
cdr3_nt: TGTGCCAGCAACCATTTTGATACTGAAGCTTTCTTT; cdr3_aa: CASNHFDTEAFF; clone_size: medium-sized; j_call: TRBJ1-1; v_call: TRBV7-9; d_call: -
cdr3_nt: TGTGCCAGCTCACTCCACAGGTTGGGCACAGATACGCAGTATTTT; cdr3_aa: CASSLHRLGTDTQYF; clone_size: once; j_call: TRBJ2-3; v_call: TRBV18; d_call: -
cdr3_nt: TGTGCCAGCAGCTCTTTCCGGGGGGGGGAGACCCAGTACTTC; cdr3_aa: CASSSFRGGETQYF; clone_size: -; j_call: TRBJ2-5; v_call: TRBV7-9; d_call: TRBD2
cdr3_nt: TGCGCCACCTGGGAGACGGGGAACACTGAAGCTTTCTTT; cdr3_aa: CATWETGNTEAFF; clone_size: -; j_call: TRBJ1-1; v_call: TRBV23-1; d_call: -
cdr3_nt: TGTGCCAGTACCCAACCAGGGGACAAAAACATTCAGTACTTC; cdr3_aa: CASTQPGDKNIQYF; clone_size: few; j_call: TRBJ2-4; v_call: TRBV19; d_call: -
cdr3_nt: TGTGCCAGCAGCTTATACTCCTACGAGCAGTACTTC; cdr3_aa: CASSLYSYEQYF; clone_size: -; j_call: TRBJ2-7; v_call: TRBV7-2; d_call: -
cdr3_nt: TGTGCCAGTAGTATACGTCTAACCAACTACAATGAGCAGTTCTTC; cdr3_aa: CASSIRLTNYNEQFF; clone_size: -; j_call: TRBJ2-1; v_call: TRBV19; d_call: -
cdr3_nt: TGTGCCAGCAGTATGGAGCGGGGGGGCCCAGATACGCAGTATTTT; cdr3_aa: CASSMERGGPDTQYF; clone_size: -; j_call: TRBJ2-3; v_call: TRBV6-5; d_call: TRBD2
cdr3_nt: TGTGCCTCAGGGACAGGGGGCAATTCACCCCTCCACTTT; cdr3_aa: CASGTGGNSPLHF; clone_size: -; j_call: TRBJ1-6; v_call: TRBV30; d_call: TRBD1
cdr3_nt: TGTGCCACCGTGGGGACTAATGAAAAACTGTTTTTT; cdr3_aa: CATVGTNEKLFF; clone_size: -; j_call: TRBJ1-4; v_call: TRBV28; d_call: -
cdr3_nt: TGTGCCAGCAGGGGCGGGGTAGCCACCGGGGAGCTGTTTTTT; cdr3_aa: CASRGGVATGELFF; clone_size: -; j_call: TRBJ2-2; v_call: TRBV9; d_call: -
cdr3_nt: TGTGCCAGCAAGGTCCAGGGGGGGGAAGAGACCCAGTACTTC; cdr3_aa: CASKVQGGEETQYF; clone_size: -; j_call: TRBJ2-5; v_call: TRBV5-4; d_call: -
cdr3_nt: TGTGCCAGCAGCCAACTGGGCCAGCCGGCCGATGAGCAGTTCTTC; cdr3_aa: CASSQLGQPADEQFF; clone_size: -; j_call: TRBJ2-1; v_call: TRBV16; d_call: -